This T cell receptor beta chain was retrieved from a study of neurological immune-mediated disorders. The sample holds many counts of this clonotype. Via MiXCR, TCRdb re-called the 5' RACE reads, giving one row per CDR3 protein. The sample contains roughly 89,000 distinct CDR3 sequences, just over 2.5% of which appear only once. Germline V gives CDR1 SGHTA, CDR2 FQGTGA. V was shortened by 5 bases and J by 5 bases, with 10 bases between the two germline ends. The CDR3 has 13 amino acids. This chain connects TRBV7-3 to TRBJ1-5; perhaps TRBD1 as D (5 bases). The sequencing sample was made of PBMCs. The receptor was isolated from a woman aged 25 to 45 with multiple sclerosis. The CDR3 region is CASSPGPDQPQHF. CDR3 bases: TGTGCCAGCAGCCCGGGGCCAGATCAGCCCCAGCATTTT.